This TCR beta chain comes out of a study (dated by TCRdb to 2012 to 2014). With respect to this clonotype: What this receptor recognizes is not known. One junction end disagrees with the germline gene, perhaps due to a read error.

The instrument was an Illumina Genome Analyzer IIx. The raw public reads went through TCRdb reprocessing: fastp at Q25, MiXCR clone calling, in-frame beta chains kept. Rows merge per CDR3 protein into single entries with the most common DNA and genes. The sample table records about 16,000 distinct CDR3 sequences; around 34% of these occur just once. The ten largest clones add up to approximately 16% of the sample. For CDR1 and CDR2, the germline V gene lists SQVTM and ANQGSEA. Counted from cysteine to phenylalanine, this CDR3 has 16 amino acids. This entry keeps only the CDR3 DNA: 48 bases, framed from base 1.

The TCR originated in a human donor. This chain joins TRBV29-1 to TRBJ2-1; 10 nucleotides in the junction match TRBD1. The sequenced sample was blood. The CDR3 region has the sequence CGVEDPGQGQYNEQFF. The nucleotides are TGCGGCGTTGAGGACCCGGGACAGGGGCAATACAATGAGCAGTTCTTC.